Each of the 20 T cell receptor beta chains below was sequenced from the same sample in a study of monozygotic twins with inflammatory bowel disease. No DNA is given; TCRdb re-called the 5' RACE reads and lists each CDR3 protein once. Recorded for this sample: around 210,000 distinct CDR3 sequences. Sequencing was done on a sample of blood. All receptors come from a human donor with ulcerative colitis or Crohn's disease, or a healthy co-twin of an affected twin (not recorded which).

The CDR3 spells CASSLGQGARWEQFF. The chain is built from TRBV7-9 and TRBJ2-1; checking the TCRdb D call of TRBD1 is not possible without DNA. There are 15 residues in the CDR3. Germline V gene lookup returns CDR1 SEHNR and CDR2 FQNEAQ (reference sequence). Combining the CDR3 with reference TRBV7-9 and TRBJ2-1 gives the whole variable domain DTGVSQNPRHKITKRGQNVTFRCDPISEHNRLYWYRQTLGQGPEFLTYFQNEAQLEKSRLLSDRFSAERPKGSFSTLEIQRTEQGDSAMYLCASSLGQGARWEQFFGPGTRLTVL.

V usage is TRBV14 and J usage is TRBJ1-3. This CDR3 is built from 15 residues. Per germline, CDR1 SGHDN and CDR2 FVKESK. The CDR3 here is CASSQGSPSGNTIYF.

This chain joins TRBV6-1 and TRBJ2-1; with no DNA, the TCRdb D assignment of TRBD1 cannot be verified. From germline, CDR1 is MNHNS and CDR2 SASEGT. The CDR3 spans 15 residues. CDR3 loop: CASSDWGPAYNEQFF.

The chain uses TRBV12-3 or TRBV12-4 and TRBJ2-7; TCRdb proposes TRBD2, but this gene call is untestable without DNA. CDR3 length: 14 amino acids. The CDR3 reads CASSQGASLGEQYF.

The gene calls are TRBV6-1 and TRBJ2-7; TCRdb calls TRBD2, which cannot be checked without DNA. This CDR3 contains 15 residues. Germline assignment: CDR1 MNHNS and CDR2 SASEGT. This CDR3 is CASSERGRSSYEQYF.

The rearrangement joins TRBV19 to TRBJ2-5; TCRdb calls TRBD2, which cannot be checked without DNA. This CDR3 has 14 residues. Looked up from germline, CDR1 is LNHDA and CDR2 is SQIVND (reference sequence). The CDR3: CASSKLAGGKTQYF. The variable domain in full, with the rest retrieved from reference TRBV19 and TRBJ2-5, is DGGITQSPKYLFRKEGQNVTLSCEQNLNHDAMYWYRQDPGQGLRLIYYSQIVNDFQKGDIAEGYSVSREKKESFPLTVTSAQKNPTAFYLCASSKLAGGKTQYFGPGTRLLVL.

The CDR3 is CASIDNSYEQYF. This chain connects TRBV6-2 or TRBV6-3 to TRBJ2-7. From germline, CDR1 is MNHEY and CDR2 SVGEGT. The CDR3 is 12 amino acids.

J is TRBJ2-7 and V is TRBV6-5. The CDR3 is 13 residues long. Germline assignment: CDR1 MNHEY and CDR2 SVGAGI. This CDR3 is CASSYSRGFEQYF.

This chain joins TRBV11-2 and TRBJ2-7; TCRdb gives TRBD2 as the D gene, but with no DNA this cannot be confirmed. CDR3 length equals 15 residues. Germline lookup yields CDR1 SGHAT and CDR2 FQNNGV. The chain's CDR3 is CASSLDSWGGYEQYF.

The rearrangement links TRBV20-1 to TRBJ2-3; TCRdb reports TRBD1, a call that lacks DNA to check it against. CDR3 length: 14 residues. Germline assignment: CDR1 DFQATT and CDR2 SNEGSKA (reference sequence). CDR3 sequence reads: CSAQGGVATDTQYF.

V gene TRBV10-3 combines with J gene TRBJ1-5. Germline V CDR1 and CDR2: ENHRY, SYGVKD. This CDR3 is 14 amino acids long. The CDR3 is CAISDRYSNQPQHF.

The rearrangement uses TRBV27 and TRBJ1-1. The CDR3 has 14 residues. The germline V gene has CDR1 MNHEY and CDR2 SMNVEV (reference sequence). The CDR3 here is CASSRTPHNTEAFF.

CDR3 region: CSAAGVDPSYSNQPQHF. The V call is TRBV20-1, the J call TRBJ1-5; TCRdb's D gene call, TRBD1, goes unchecked for lack of DNA. CDR1 and CDR2 from the germline V gene are DFQATT and SNEGSKA (reference sequence). CDR3 length equals 17 residues.

The chain couples TRBV15 to TRBJ2-1; TCRdb reports TRBD1, a call that lacks DNA to check it against. CDR3 length: 17 residues. Germline CDR1 and CDR2: LNHNV and YYDKDF (reference sequence). CDR3 in amino acids: CATSRDPPGGSYNEQFF.

The chain links TRBV12-3 or TRBV12-4 to TRBJ1-1; TCRdb proposes TRBD1, but this gene call is untestable without DNA. The CDR3 is 13 residues long. The CDR3 here is CASSLYRGTEAFF.

The V gene is TRBV7-8, the J gene TRBJ1-1. The germline V gene has CDR1 SGHVS and CDR2 FQNEAQ. This CDR3 contains 14 residues. The CDR3 sequence: CASSSQAESGEAFF.

The rearrangement joins TRBV18 to TRBJ2-7. The CDR3 loop spans 12 amino acids. Germline V gene data show CDR1 as KGHSH and CDR2 as LQKENI. CDR3: CASSPGSHEQYF.

The chain recombines TRBV7-6 with TRBJ1-6. CDR1 and CDR2 from the germline V gene are SGHVS and FNYEAQ. The CDR3 spans 14 residues. The CDR3 sequence is CASSPIGLSSPLHF. The full variable domain, rest sourced from reference TRBV7-6 and TRBJ1-6, is GAGVSQSPRYKVTKRGQDVALRCDPISGHVSLYWYRQALGQGPEFLTYFNYEAQQDKSGLPNDRFSAERPEGSISTLTIQRTEQRDSAMYRCASSPIGLSSPLHFGNGTRLTVT.

The gene calls are TRBV5-1 and TRBJ2-1; absent DNA, TCRdb's TRBD2 call cannot be checked. The length of the CDR3 is 15 residues. The germline CDR1 and CDR2 sequences are SGHRS and YFSETQ. CDR3 region: CASSLGGPGRYEQFF. The full variable domain, in which reference TRBV5-1 and TRBJ2-1 provide the parts outside the CDR3, is KAGVTQTPRYLIKTRGQQVTLSCSPISGHRSVSWYQQTPGQGLQFLFEYFSETQRNKGNFPGRFSGRQFSNSRSEMNVSTLELGDSALYLCASSLGGPGRYEQFFGPGTRLTVL.

The chain recombines TRBV29-1 with TRBJ1-1; lacking DNA, the TRBD1 call made by TCRdb goes unchecked. The CDR3 spans 13 residues. Germline values: CDR1 SQVTM, CDR2 ANQGSEA. This chain's CDR3 is CSALLGGWSEAFF.